The sample holds one count of the clone carrying this T cell receptor beta chain. The sample comes from a study of blood T cell repertoires in COVID-19. Study details: Material from acute and convalescent COVID-19 was sourced from the United States, Italy and Spain.

Enrolled through a virtual design, the participants were between roughly 18 and 90 years of age and came from about two dozen US areas. Each recovered donor of Cohort 3 presented with two negative PCRs, clearance, or symptom resolution. Profiling relied on immunoSEQ multiplex PCR, and the TCRdb table lists in-frame clones only, not all of them. The data hold 300,000 to 400,000 clones, with 88% observed a single time. The CDR3 covers 14 residues. The germline CDR1 and CDR2 sequences are SGHKS and YYEKEE (reference sequence). J gave up 10 bases and V 3 bases, and 6 bases lay outside the gene matches. The specimen sequenced was PBMCs or T cells enriched from blood (not recorded which). The chain couples TRBV5-5 to TRBJ1-6; 8 bases are a match to TRBD1. The receptor's source is a woman under 30 who had recovered from COVID-19. This chain's CDR3 is CASSWTDRASPLHF. CDR3 sequence (DNA): TGTGCCAGCAGCTGGACGGACAGGGCCTCACCCCTCCACTTT.